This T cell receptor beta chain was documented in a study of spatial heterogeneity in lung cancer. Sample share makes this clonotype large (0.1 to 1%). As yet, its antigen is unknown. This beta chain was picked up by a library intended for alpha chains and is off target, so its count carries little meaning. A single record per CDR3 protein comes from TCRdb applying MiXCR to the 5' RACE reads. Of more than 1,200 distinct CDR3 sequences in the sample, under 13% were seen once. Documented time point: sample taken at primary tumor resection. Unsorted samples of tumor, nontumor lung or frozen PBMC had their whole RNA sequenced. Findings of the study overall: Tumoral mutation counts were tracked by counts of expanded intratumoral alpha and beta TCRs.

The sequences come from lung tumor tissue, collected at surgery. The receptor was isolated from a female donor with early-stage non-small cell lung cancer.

The CDR3 protein is CSVAGGSNQPQHF. Here the CDR3 DNA reads TGCAGCGTTGCAGGGGGAAGCAATCAGCCCCAGCATTTT. The chain carries TRBV29-1 and TRBJ1-5; 7 bases match TRBD1. There are 13 residues in the CDR3. V lost 4 bases to trimming and J lost 1 base; unmatched junction nucleotides: 1. Germline V CDR1 and CDR2: SQVTM, ANQGSEA.